This TCR beta chain came from a study of T cell repertoires in cytomegalovirus infection. Whole-study context: Alongside well-studied HLA-B-restricted CMV epitopes, recently identified HLA-C-restricted CMV epitopes were also used. Indicated by public TCR beta signatures were CMV infection and matching HLA type. Study-level results: Totalled public TCR beta family frequency picked out people who carried CMV plus the relevant HLA. What dominated the ex vivo response were HLA-C-restricted CMV-specific TCR beta clonotypes.

Germline CDR1 is LGHNA and CDR2 is YNFKEQ. The junction had 3 bases not matched to a gene; V was cut back by 0 bases and J by 4 bases. The CDR3 loop spans 15 amino acids. Concerning this clonotype: Antigen: not known.

TCRdb reprocessed the reads via MiXCR and lists one record per CDR3 protein. The data contain about 350,000 distinct CDR3 sequences, roughly a third of them singletons. V usage is TRBV4-2 and J usage is TRBJ2-1; 7 nucleotides align to TRBD2. The source was cultured PBMCs, collected from culture after CMV antigen stimulation. The sequence derives from a human donor in good health (CMV status not recorded). Some clones in this sample may be carry-over from other donors' samples. The chain's CDR3 is CASSQELAAYNEQFF. CDR3 nucleotides: TGTGCCAGCAGCCAAGAGCTAGCGGCTTACAATGAGCAGTTCTTC.